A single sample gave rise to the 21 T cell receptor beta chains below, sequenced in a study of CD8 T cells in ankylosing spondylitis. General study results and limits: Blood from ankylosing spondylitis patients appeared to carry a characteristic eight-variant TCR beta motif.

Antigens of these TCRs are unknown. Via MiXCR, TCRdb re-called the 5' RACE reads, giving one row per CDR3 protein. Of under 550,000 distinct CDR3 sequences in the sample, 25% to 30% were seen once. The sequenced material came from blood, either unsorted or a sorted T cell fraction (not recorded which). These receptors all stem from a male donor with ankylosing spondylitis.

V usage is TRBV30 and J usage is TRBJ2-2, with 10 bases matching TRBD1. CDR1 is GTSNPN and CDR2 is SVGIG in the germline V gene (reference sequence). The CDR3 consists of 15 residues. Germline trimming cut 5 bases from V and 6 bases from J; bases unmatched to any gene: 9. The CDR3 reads CAWSWGQGKPGELFF. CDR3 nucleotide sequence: TGTGCCTGGTCTTGGGGACAGGGGAAACCCGGGGAGCTGTTTTTT.

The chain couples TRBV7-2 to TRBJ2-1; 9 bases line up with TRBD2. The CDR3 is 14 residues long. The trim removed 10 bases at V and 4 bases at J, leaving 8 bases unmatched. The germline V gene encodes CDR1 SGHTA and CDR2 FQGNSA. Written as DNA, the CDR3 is TGTGCCACCCTAGCGGGGACCGGGTACAATGAGCAGTTCTTC. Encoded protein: CATLAGTGYNEQFF.

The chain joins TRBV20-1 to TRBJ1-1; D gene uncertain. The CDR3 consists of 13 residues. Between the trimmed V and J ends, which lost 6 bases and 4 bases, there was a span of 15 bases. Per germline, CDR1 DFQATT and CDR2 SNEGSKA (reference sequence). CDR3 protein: CSANKVRGTEAFF. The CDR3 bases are TGCAGTGCCAACAAAGTACGTGGCACTGAAGCTTTCTTT.

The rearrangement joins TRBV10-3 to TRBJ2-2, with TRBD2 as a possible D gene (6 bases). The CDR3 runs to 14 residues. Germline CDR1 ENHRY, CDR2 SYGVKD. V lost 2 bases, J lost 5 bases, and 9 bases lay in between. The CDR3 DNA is TGTGCCATCAGTGAGGGCGGAGGGACCGGGGAGCTGTTTTTT. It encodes CAISEGGGTGELFF.

The CDR3 coding sequence is TGCGCCAGCAGCCCCGGACCGAACAACTATGGCTACACCTTC. Translation gives CASSPGPNNYGYTF. This rearrangement joins TRBV4-1 to TRBJ1-2; D remains ambiguous. This CDR3 contains 14 residues. V lost 4 bases, J lost 2 bases, and 11 bases lay in between. Germline loops: CDR1 MGHRA, CDR2 YSYEKL.

CDR3 in amino acids: CASSLRRAGDEQYF. CDR3 nucleotides: TGTGCCAGCAGCCTTAGAAGAGCAGGGGACGAGCAGTACTTC. The chain joins TRBV7-2 to TRBJ2-7, with D tentatively TRBD1 (6 bases). V lost 5 bases and J 5 bases, leaving 16 bases between the germline ends. The CDR3 extends over 14 amino acids. Germline CDR1 and CDR2: SGHTA and FQGNSA.

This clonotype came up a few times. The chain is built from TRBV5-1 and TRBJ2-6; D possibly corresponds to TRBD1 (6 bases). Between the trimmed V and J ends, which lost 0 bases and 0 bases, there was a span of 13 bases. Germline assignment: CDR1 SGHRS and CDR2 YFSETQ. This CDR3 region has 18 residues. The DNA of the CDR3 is TGCGCCAGCAGCTTGGGCGACAGGTCCTACTCTGGGGCCAACGTCCTGACTTTC. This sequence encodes CASSLGDRSYSGANVLTF.

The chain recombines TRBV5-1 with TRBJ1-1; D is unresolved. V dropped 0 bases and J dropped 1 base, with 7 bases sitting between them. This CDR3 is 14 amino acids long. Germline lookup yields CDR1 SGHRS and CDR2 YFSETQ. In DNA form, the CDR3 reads TGCGCCAGCAGCTTGGCACAGAAGAACACTGAAGCTTTCTTT. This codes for CASSLAQKNTEAFF.

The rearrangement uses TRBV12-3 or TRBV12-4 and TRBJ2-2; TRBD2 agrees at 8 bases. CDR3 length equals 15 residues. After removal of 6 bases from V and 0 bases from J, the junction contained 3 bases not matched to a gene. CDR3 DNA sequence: TGTGCCAGCAGCAAAGCGGGAGCGAACACCGGGGAGCTGTTTTTT. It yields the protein CASSKAGANTGELFF.

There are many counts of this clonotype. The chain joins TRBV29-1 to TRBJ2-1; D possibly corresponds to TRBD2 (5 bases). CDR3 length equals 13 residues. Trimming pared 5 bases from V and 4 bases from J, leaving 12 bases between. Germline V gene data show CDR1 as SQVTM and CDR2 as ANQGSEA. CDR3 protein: CSVLATQYNEQFF. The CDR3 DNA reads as TGCAGCGTTTTAGCGACACAATACAATGAGCAGTTCTTC.

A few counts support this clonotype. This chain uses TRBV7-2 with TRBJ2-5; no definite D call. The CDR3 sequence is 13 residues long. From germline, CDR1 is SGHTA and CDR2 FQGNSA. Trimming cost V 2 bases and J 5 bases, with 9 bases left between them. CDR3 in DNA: TGTGCCAGCAGCTTACGAAGCGCGGAGACCCAGTACTTC. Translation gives CASSLRSAETQYF.

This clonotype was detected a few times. The CDR3 protein is CASSQTRRPYNEQFF. In nucleotides, the CDR3 is TGTGCCAGCAGCCAAACTAGGCGACCCTACAATGAGCAGTTCTTC. V usage is TRBV3-1 and J usage is TRBJ2-1, with TRBD2 as a possible D gene (5 bases). Trimming shortened V by 2 bases and J by 2 bases, and 10 bases separated the two germline ends. CDR3 length: 15 residues. Germline lookup yields CDR1 LGHDT and CDR2 YNNKEL (reference sequence).

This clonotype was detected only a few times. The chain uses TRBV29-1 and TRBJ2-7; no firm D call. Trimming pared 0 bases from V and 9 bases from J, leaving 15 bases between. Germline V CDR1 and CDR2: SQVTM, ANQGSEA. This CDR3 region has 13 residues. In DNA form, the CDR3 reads TGCAGCGTTGAAGATCTTCAAGGCCCGCGGCAGTACTTC. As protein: CSVEDLQGPRQYF.

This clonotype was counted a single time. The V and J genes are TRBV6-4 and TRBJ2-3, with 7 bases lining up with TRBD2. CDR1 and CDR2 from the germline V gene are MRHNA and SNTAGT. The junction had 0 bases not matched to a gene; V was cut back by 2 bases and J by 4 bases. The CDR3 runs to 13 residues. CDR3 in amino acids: CASSDGLADTQYF. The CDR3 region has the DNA TGTGCCAGCAGTGACGGACTAGCAGATACGCAGTATTTT.

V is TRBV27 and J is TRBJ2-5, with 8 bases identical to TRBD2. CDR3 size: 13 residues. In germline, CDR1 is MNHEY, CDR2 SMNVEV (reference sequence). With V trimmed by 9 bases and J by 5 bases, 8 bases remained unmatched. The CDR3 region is CASPVGGRETQYF. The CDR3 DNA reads TGTGCCAGTCCTGTAGGCGGGAGGGAGACCCAGTACTTC.

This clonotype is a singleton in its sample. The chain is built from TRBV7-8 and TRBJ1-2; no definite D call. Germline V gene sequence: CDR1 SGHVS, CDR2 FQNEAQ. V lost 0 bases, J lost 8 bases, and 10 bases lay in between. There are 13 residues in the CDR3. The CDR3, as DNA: TGTGCCAGCAGCTTAGCAGGGTTACTGGGCTACACCTTC. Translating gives CASSLAGLLGYTF.

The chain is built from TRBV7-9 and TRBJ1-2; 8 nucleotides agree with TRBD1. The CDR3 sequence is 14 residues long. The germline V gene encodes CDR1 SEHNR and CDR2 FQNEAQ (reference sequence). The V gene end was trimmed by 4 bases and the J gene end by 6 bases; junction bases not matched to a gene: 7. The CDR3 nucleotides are TGTGCCAGCAGCTACGGACAGGGAAGGGATGGCTACACCTTC. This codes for CASSYGQGRDGYTF.

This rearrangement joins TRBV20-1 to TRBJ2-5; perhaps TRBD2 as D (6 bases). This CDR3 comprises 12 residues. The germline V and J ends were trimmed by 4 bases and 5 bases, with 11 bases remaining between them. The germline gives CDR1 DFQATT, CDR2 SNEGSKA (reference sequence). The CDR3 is CSAIGGDETQYF. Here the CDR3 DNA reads TGCAGTGCTATAGGAGGGGATGAGACCCAGTACTTC.

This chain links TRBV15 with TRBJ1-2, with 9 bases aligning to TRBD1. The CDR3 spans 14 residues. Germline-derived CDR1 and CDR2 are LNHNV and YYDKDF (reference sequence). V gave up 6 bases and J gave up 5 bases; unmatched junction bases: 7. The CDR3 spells CATREGDREYGYTF. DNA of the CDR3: TGTGCCACCAGAGAAGGGGACAGGGAATATGGCTACACCTTC. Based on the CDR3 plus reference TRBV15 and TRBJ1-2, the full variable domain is DAMVIQNPRYQVTQFGKPVTLSCSQTLNHNVMYWYQQKSSQAPKLLFHYYDKDFNNEADTPDNFQSRRPNTSFCFLDIRSPGLGDTAMYLCATREGDREYGYTFGSGTRLTVV.

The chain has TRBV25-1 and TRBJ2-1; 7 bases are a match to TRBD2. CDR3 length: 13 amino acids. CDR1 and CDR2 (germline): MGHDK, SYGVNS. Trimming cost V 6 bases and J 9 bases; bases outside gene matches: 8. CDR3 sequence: CASSVREAGEQFF. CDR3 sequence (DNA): TGTGCCAGCAGCGTACGGGAGGCGGGTGAGCAGTTCTTC.

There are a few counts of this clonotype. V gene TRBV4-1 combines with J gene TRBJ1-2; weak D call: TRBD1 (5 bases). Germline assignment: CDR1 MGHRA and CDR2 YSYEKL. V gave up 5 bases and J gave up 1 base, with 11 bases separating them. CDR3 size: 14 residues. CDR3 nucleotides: TGCGCCAGCAGCGATGCCCAGGGTAACTATGGCTACACCTTC. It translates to CASSDAQGNYGYTF.